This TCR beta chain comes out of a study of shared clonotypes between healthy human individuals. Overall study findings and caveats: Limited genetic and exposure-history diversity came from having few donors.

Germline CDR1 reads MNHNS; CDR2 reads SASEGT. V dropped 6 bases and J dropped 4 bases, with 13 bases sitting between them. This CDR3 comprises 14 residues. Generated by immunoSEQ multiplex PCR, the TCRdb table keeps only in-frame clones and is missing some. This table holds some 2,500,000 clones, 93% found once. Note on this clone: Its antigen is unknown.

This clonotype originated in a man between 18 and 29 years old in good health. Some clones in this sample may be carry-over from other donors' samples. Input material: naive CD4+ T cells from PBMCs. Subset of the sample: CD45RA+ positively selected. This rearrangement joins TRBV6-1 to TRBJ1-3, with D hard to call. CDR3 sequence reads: CASSPYQRGNTIYF. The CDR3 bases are TGTGCCAGCAGCCCATATCAGCGCGGAAACACCATATATTTT.